The 29 T cell receptor beta chains reported below all come from one sample, sequenced in a study of T cell responses to AZD1222 COVID-19 vaccine. Only in-frame clones appear in the TCRdb table, and some are missing; sequencing was by immunoSEQ multiplex PCR. The table has 110,000 or so clones, around nine tenths seen once; the top ten hold 3.5% to 4.5%. Sample: peripheral blood, taken 28 days after the second dose of the MenACWY control vaccine. Source of these receptors: an adult who received the MenACWY meningococcal vaccine as a control.

The V gene is TRBV5-4, the J gene TRBJ2-3; D is unresolved. CDR1 SGHNT and CDR2 YYREEE come from the germline V gene (reference sequence). The CDR3 spans 14 residues. V lost 3 bases, J lost 2 bases, and 10 bases lay in between. In DNA, the CDR3 is TGTGCCAGCAGCTCTAACAGCCACACAGATACGCAGTATTTT. Translating it yields CASSSNSHTDTQYF.

The V and J genes are TRBV10-1 and TRBJ1-3; D unclear. V lost 0 bases and J lost 2, with 11 bases in between. Germline assignment: CDR1 WNHNN and CDR2 SYGVQD (reference sequence). The CDR3 contains 16 residues. The CDR3 DNA reads as TGCGCCAGCAGTGAGTCAAGCCCTAATCCTGGAAACACCATATATTTT. Protein sequence: CASSESSPNPGNTIYF.

The table lists this clone with a count of one. The V gene is TRBV6-2 or TRBV6-3, the J gene TRBJ2-7, with 9 bases aligning to TRBD1. Trimming cost V 5 bases and J 7 bases; bases outside gene matches: 15. This CDR3 has 16 residues. Germline V lookup: CDR1 MNHEY, CDR2 SVGEGT. The CDR3 sequence: CASSARPGQGPREQYV. In DNA, the CDR3 is TGTGCCAGCAGTGCCAGACCGGGACAGGGCCCCCGGGAGCAGTACGTC.

The chain combines TRBV27 with TRBJ1-5, with TRBD1 as a possible D gene (6 bases). Looked up from germline, CDR1 is MNHEY and CDR2 is SMNVEV (reference sequence). The CDR3 runs 13 residues. V lost 8 bases and J lost 4, with 12 bases in between. The CDR3, as DNA: TGTGCCAGCTCAACAGGGTCTAATCAGCCCCAGCATTTT. Its protein product is CASSTGSNQPQHF.

The chain is built from TRBV27 and TRBJ1-5; no firm D call. The CDR3 runs to 15 residues. The V end lost 8 bases, the J end lost 3 bases, and 17 bases lay between the germline ends. CDR1 is MNHEY and CDR2 is SMNVEV in the germline V gene (reference sequence). CDR3 residues: CASHGSARDNQPQHF. The CDR3, as DNA: TGTGCCAGCCACGGGTCAGCGAGGGACAATCAGCCCCAGCATTTT.

The chain carries TRBV12-5 and TRBJ2-5; tentatively, D is TRBD2 (7 bases). Germline lookup yields CDR1 LGHNT and CDR2 FRNRAP. This CDR3 spans 13 amino acids. V lost 6 bases and J lost 6, with 14 bases in between. The DNA for the CDR3 is TGTGCTAGTGGACCAAGCGGGACACAGACCCAGTACTTC. Translation gives CASGPSGTQTQYF.

V gene TRBV5-5 combines with J gene TRBJ2-6, with D uncertain. Germline CDR1 SGHKS, CDR2 YYEKEE (reference sequence). The germline V and J ends were trimmed by 0 bases and 0 bases, with 10 bases remaining between them. The CDR3 covers 17 residues. The chain's CDR3 is CASSLAGISSGANVLTF. In nucleotides, the CDR3 is TGTGCCAGCAGCTTGGCCGGCATAAGCTCTGGGGCCAACGTCCTGACTTTC.

This chain uses TRBV5-6 with TRBJ1-1, with 9 bases aligning to TRBD1. The CDR3 contains 15 residues. Trimming cost V 0 bases and J 1 base; bases outside gene matches: 1. Germline V gene lookup returns CDR1 SGHDT and CDR2 YYEEEE. CDR3 DNA: TGTGCCAGCAGCTTGGGGGACAGGGCGAACACTGAAGCTTTCTTT. This encodes CASSLGDRANTEAFF.

V and J are TRBV6-5 and TRBJ1-3, with D unresolved. V was shortened by 6 bases and J by 1 base, with 7 bases between the two germline ends. CDR1 MNHEY and CDR2 SVGAGI come from the germline V gene. CDR3 length equals 13 residues. Written as DNA, the CDR3 is TGTGCCAGCAGAACAGCTTCTGGAAACACCATATATTTT. Translated, it gives CASRTASGNTIYF.

This clone was seen once. This sequence joins TRBV5-1 and TRBJ1-2, with D possibly being TRBD1 (6 bases). CDR1 SGHRS and CDR2 YFSETQ come from the germline V gene. The CDR3 contains 13 residues. Trimming took 7 bases from V and 3 from J, leaving 13 bases between them. CDR3 region: CASAAGVDYGYTF. The CDR3 region has the DNA TGCGCCAGCGCGGCAGGGGTAGACTATGGCTACACCTTC. The whole variable domain, filled in from reference TRBV5-1 and TRBJ1-2, reads KAGVTQTPRYLIKTRGQQVTLSCSPISGHRSVSWYQQTPGQGLQFLFEYFSETQRNKGNFPGRFSGRQFSNSRSEMNVSTLELGDSALYLCASAAGVDYGYTFGSGTRLTVV.

The V call is TRBV5-1, the J call TRBJ2-1, with D possibly TRBD1 on 5 matching bases. V gave up 0 bases and J gave up 8 bases, with 6 bases separating them. CDR3 length: 12 residues. The germline V gene encodes CDR1 SGHRS and CDR2 YFSETQ. The CDR3 DNA is TGCGCCAGCAGCTTGGGGGGCTATGAGCAGTTCTTC. This gives the protein CASSLGGYEQFF.

The chain carries TRBV6-5 and TRBJ2-7, with D uncertain. CDR1 is MNHEY and CDR2 is SVGAGI in the germline V gene. Trimming pared 8 bases from V and 5 bases from J, leaving 16 bases between. This CDR3 contains 13 residues. CDR3 bases: TGTGCCAGCCGCCTCGGTACCGGCGACGAGCAGTACTTC. Translated: CASRLGTGDEQYF.

The chain couples TRBV3-1 (or the pseudogene TRBV3-2) to TRBJ1-1; a weak D match, TRBD1 (6 bases). CDR1 and CDR2 (germline): LGHDT, YNNKEL (reference sequence). CDR3 length: 15 amino acids. The V gene lost 0 bases and the J gene lost 3 bases, with 11 bases spanning the gap. The CDR3, as DNA: TGTGCCAGCAGCCAAGAGTCGCAGGGGTACACTGAAGCTTTCTTT. Translating it yields CASSQESQGYTEAFF.

This clone was counted only a few times. The chain uses TRBV18 and TRBJ1-2; D call uncertain. V was clipped by 2 bases and J by 4 bases, with 5 bases between them. The CDR3 is made up of 12 amino acids. Germline V gene data show CDR1 as KGHSH and CDR2 as LQKENI. The CDR3 is CASSPGLYGYTF. CDR3 in DNA: TGTGCCAGCTCACCAGGGCTCTATGGCTACACCTTC.

The V call is TRBV6-2 or TRBV6-3, the J call TRBJ2-7, with D possibly being TRBD1 or TRBD2 (5 bases each). Germline V gene lookup returns CDR1 MNHEY and CDR2 SVGEGT. The CDR3 sequence is 14 residues long. V was cut by 4 bases and J by 4 bases, with 14 bases left in between. This CDR3 reads CASSSTGWGYEQYV. The CDR3 DNA sequence: TGTGCCAGCAGTTCCACGGGGTGGGGGTACGAGCAGTACGTC.

This clone occurred once. This chain joins TRBV2 and TRBJ1-5, with 9 bases fitting TRBD1. Germline V CDR1 and CDR2: SNHLY, FYNNEI. This CDR3 has 15 residues. V was pared by 5 bases and J by 9 bases, with 11 bases of the junction left unmatched. Written as DNA, the CDR3 is TGTGCCAGCAGTCGGACAGGGGCGACCAATTCGCCCCAGCATTTT. This codes for CASSRTGATNSPQHF. Full variable domain (rest looked up from reference TRBV2 and TRBJ1-5): EPEVTQTPSHQVTQMGQEVILRCVPISNHLYFYWYRQILGQKVEFLVSFYNNEISEKSEIFDDQFSVERPDGSNFTLKIRSTKLEDSAMYFCASSRTGATNSPQHFGDGTRLSIL.

The rearrangement links TRBV9 to TRBJ2-2; no clear D. CDR1 SGDLS and CDR2 YYNGEE come from the germline V gene. CDR3 length: 16 residues. V was clipped by 0 bases and J by 2 bases, with 11 bases between them. CDR3 nucleotides: TGTGCCAGCAGCGTAGACTGGACGGAAAACACCGGGGAGCTGTTTTTT. This gives the protein CASSVDWTENTGELFF.

This sequence joins TRBV2 and TRBJ2-1; the match to TRBD2 covers 8 bases. This CDR3 has 15 amino acids. The V and J ends lost 5 bases and 10 bases, in that order; junction bases with no gene match: 13. The germline V gene has CDR1 SNHLY and CDR2 FYNNEI. In nucleotides, the CDR3 is TGTGCCAGCAGTATCACCGGGACTAGGGAAATGGAGCAGTTCTTC. Amino acid sequence: CASSITGTREMEQFF. Complete variable domain (other parts from reference TRBV2 and TRBJ2-1): EPEVTQTPSHQVTQMGQEVILRCVPISNHLYFYWYRQILGQKVEFLVSFYNNEISEKSEIFDDQFSVERPDGSNFTLKIRSTKLEDSAMYFCASSITGTREMEQFFGPGTRLTVL.

The chain combines TRBV6-2 or TRBV6-3 with TRBJ1-1, with a possible D match to TRBD1 (5 bases). Germline CDR1 MNHEY, CDR2 SVGEGT. The CDR3 extends over 18 amino acids. V gave up 1 base and J gave up 0 bases, with 18 bases separating them. The CDR3 nucleotides are TGTGCCAGCAGTTACTGGGGGACTACGGGGCGGTTGAACACTGAAGCTTTCTTT. Translated, it gives CASSYWGTTGRLNTEAFF.

Only one count was recorded for this clone. The chain carries TRBV5-5 and TRBJ1-1; D gene uncertain. The V gene lost 2 bases and the J gene lost 5 bases, with 13 bases spanning the gap. The CDR3 contains 14 residues. Per the germline V gene, CDR1 is SGHKS and CDR2 is YYEKEE (reference sequence). The CDR3 DNA reads TGTGCCAGCAGCTTTTATCCGGCGACGACTGAAGCTTTCTTT. Amino acid sequence: CASSFYPATTEAFF. Filled out from reference TRBV5-5 and TRBJ1-1, the complete variable domain reads DAGVTQSPTHLIKTRGQQVTLRCSPISGHKSVSWYQQVLGQGPQFIFQYYEKEERGRGNFPDRFSARQFPNYSSELNVNALLLGDSALYLCASSFYPATTEAFFGQGTRLTVV.

The J gene is TRBJ1-5, the V gene TRBV19; D call uncertain. This CDR3 region has 12 residues. The V and J ends lost 4 bases and 7 bases respectively, with 8 bases between them. CDR1 LNHDA and CDR2 SQIVND come from the germline V gene (reference sequence). The CDR3 DNA is TGTGCCAGTAGTACCCTAGGGCAGCCCCAGCATTTT. Amino acids: CASSTLGQPQHF.

This sequence joins TRBV6-2 or TRBV6-3 and TRBJ2-1; 9 nucleotides line up with TRBD2. Per the germline V gene, CDR1 is MNHEY and CDR2 is SVGEGT. The CDR3 spans 18 residues. J lost 1 base, V lost 7 bases, and 14 bases had no gene match. The CDR3 DNA follows: TGTGCCAGCACCCCACCCCGGGCTAGCGGGATATCCTACAATGAGCAGTTCTTC. It encodes CASTPPRASGISYNEQFF.

The chain carries TRBV19 and TRBJ2-3, with 7 bases lining up with TRBD2. Germline lookup yields CDR1 LNHDA and CDR2 SQIVND (reference sequence). With V trimmed by 5 bases and J by 0 bases, 8 bases remained unmatched. The CDR3 runs to 16 residues. The DNA of the CDR3 is TGTGCCAGTAGTCTACCTAGCGGATCTAGCACAGATACGCAGTATTTT. This encodes CASSLPSGSSTDTQYF.

The chain joins TRBV20-1 to TRBJ2-1; 8 nucleotides agree with TRBD1. The CDR3 contains 15 residues. Germline lookup yields CDR1 DFQATT and CDR2 SNEGSKA (reference sequence). With V trimmed by 3 bases and J by 9 bases, 13 bases remained unmatched. CDR3 sequence reads: CSASSPFGQGPEQFF. In DNA form, the CDR3 reads TGCAGTGCTAGTTCTCCGTTTGGACAGGGTCCTGAGCAGTTCTTC.

In its sample, this clone was seen a few times. The chain couples TRBV4-1 to TRBJ1-1, with D perhaps matching TRBD1 (5 bases). With 3 bases removed from V and 4 bases from J, the gap between germline ends came to 9 bases. The CDR3 has 13 residues. Germline lookup yields CDR1 MGHRA and CDR2 YSYEKL. The CDR3 sequence: CASSQRTITEAFF. CDR3 coding DNA: TGCGCCAGCAGCCAGAGGACAATCACTGAAGCTTTCTTT.

This sequence joins TRBV9 and TRBJ2-7; D may be TRBD1 or TRBD2 (5 bases each). This CDR3 comprises 16 residues. The germline V gene has CDR1 SGDLS and CDR2 YYNGEE. The V end lost 3 bases, the J end lost 1 base, and 17 bases lay between the germline ends. In DNA, the CDR3 is TGTGCCAGCAGCGCGTCCTCCGGGACGGCGTCCTACGAGCAGTACTTC. Its translation is CASSASSGTASYEQYF.

The chain is built from TRBV23-1 and TRBJ2-3; D gene ambiguous. TRBV23-1 is an ORF for which the function is uncertain. With 0 bases removed from V and 2 bases from J, the gap between germline ends came to 3 bases. This CDR3 comprises 13 residues. CDR3 sequence reads: CASSQSLTDTQYF. CDR3 bases: TGCGCCAGCAGTCAATCCCTCACAGATACGCAGTATTTT.

The V gene is TRBV27, the J gene TRBJ1-4, with D maybe TRBD1 (5 bases). The CDR3 is 14 amino acids. Between the trimmed V and J ends, which lost 10 bases and 0 bases, there was a span of 12 bases. Germline V gene lookup returns CDR1 MNHEY and CDR2 SMNVEV (reference sequence). CDR3 in amino acids: CATSGPATNEKLFF. For the CDR3, the DNA is TGTGCCACCTCGGGACCTGCAACTAATGAAAAACTGTTTTTT.

The chain combines TRBV5-1 with TRBJ1-2; D is possibly TRBD1 (5 bases). Germline CDR1 reads SGHRS; CDR2 reads YFSETQ. CDR3 size: 14 residues. The V gene lost 0 bases and the J gene lost 5 bases, with 11 bases spanning the gap. The CDR3 reads CASSLDGQAYGYTF. CDR3 DNA sequence: TGCGCCAGCAGCTTGGATGGACAAGCGTATGGCTACACCTTC.